This TCR beta chain was obtained from a study of T cell responses to AZD1222 COVID-19 vaccine. General study points: The study found Spike-specific TCR breadth and depth rose after two AZD1222 doses. Among the donors, most were white British and more were female, and clonal diversity was possibly underestimated. It was only a handful of AZD1222 recipients who were seropositive at baseline.

CDR1 is LNHDA, CDR2 SQIVND, per germline (reference sequence). V was cut by 5 bases and J by 0 bases, with 20 bases left in between. CDR3 length equals 18 residues. As to this clone: The antigen is unknown.

Sequenced by immunoSEQ multiplex PCR; TCRdb stores in-frame clones only, minus some. The top ten hold 25% to 30% of the sample, which has fewer than 200,000 clones, about 88% seen once. The material sequenced was peripheral blood, taken 28 days after the second AZD1222 dose. This clonotype originated in an adult who received the AZD1222 COVID-19 vaccine. The V call is TRBV19, the J call TRBJ1-5; D call uncertain. Here the CDR3 reads CASSPLISRVVSNQPQHF. The CDR3 nucleotides are TGTGCCAGTAGTCCCCTAATCTCAAGGGTCGTTAGCAATCAGCCCCAGCATTTT. The whole variable domain, filled in from reference TRBV19 and TRBJ1-5, reads DGGITQSPKYLFRKEGQNVTLSCEQNLNHDAMYWYRQDPGQGLRLIYYSQIVNDFQKGDIAEGYSVSREKKESFPLTVTSAQKNPTAFYLCASSPLISRVVSNQPQHFGDGTRLSIL.